This TCR beta chain comes out of a study of cytomegalovirus exposure and HLA in healthy donors. Study-wide points: Across donors, presence/absence analyses took sequencing depth to be roughly uniform. Clonal expansion, a later analysis showed, was greater in HLA-associated TCR beta chains than in equally common others.

This clone is a singleton in its sample. What it binds is not known. 13 Jbeta primers and 60 Vbeta primers were used for the PCR. TCRdb's table, derived via immunoSEQ multiplex PCR, lists solely in-frame clones and lacks some. The sample lists about 130,000 clones; about four fifths were seen once. With 5 bases clipped from V and 1 base from J, the junction kept 12 bases outside the gene matches. Per the germline V gene, CDR1 is SGHTA and CDR2 is FQGTGA. The CDR3 length is 17 residues. Sequencing used PBMCs. V is TRBV7-3 and J is TRBJ2-7; 9 positions agree with TRBD1. This receptor was identified in a woman aged 40 to 50 in good health and CMV-seropositive. As DNA, the CDR3 is TGTGCCAGCAGCGCCGGACTGGGACAGGGATTTTCCTACGAGCAGTACTTC. Amino acid sequence: CASSAGLGQGFSYEQYF.